The source of this T cell receptor (beta chain) is a study of vaccination and CD4 T cells after COVID-19. Study in general: Two Hispanic individuals were among six male and four female convalescent patients. Spike peptides, overlapping and drawn from SARS-CoV-2, HCoV-NL63, HCoV-OC43 and HCoV-229E, were used to stimulate cells. Post-vaccination specimens were collected at a median of around 72 days following dose two (range 14 to 241).

Researchers used the Oncomine TCR Beta short-read assay to sequence DNA from cultured CD4+ T cells. TCRdb reprocessed the PCR reads via MiXCR and lists one record per CDR3 protein. Of 3,500 to 4,500 distinct CDR3 sequences in the sample, around 20% are singletons; the top ten hold about half. From germline, CDR1 is LNHNV and CDR2 YYDKDF (reference sequence). The CDR3 consists of 14 residues. Stated treatment: approximately nine-day PBMC culture with coronavirus spike peptide pools or control peptides (ViraFEST assay). About this clonotype itself: Its target is not known. A much larger clone is a single base away; this may be a read error.

The chain employs TRBV15 and TRBJ2-7; D possibly corresponds to TRBD1 (6 bases). Sequenced material: CD4+ T cells from blood, cultured in vitro, taken after SARS-CoV-2 vaccination. This TCR came from a human donor who had recovered from COVID-19. This CDR3 reads CAASRDRSVWDIRF. CDR3 coding DNA: TGTGCCGCCAGCAGAGATCGCAGTGTTTGGGACATACGCTTC.